This entry is about one T cell receptor beta chain. The data were taken from a study of T cell responses to AZD1222 COVID-19 vaccine. CDR1 is SNHLY, CDR2 FYNNEI, per germline. The CDR3 has 14 amino acids. V lost 4 bases to trimming and J lost 1 base, with 11 bases between them. This table comes from immunoSEQ multiplex PCR, and its TCRdb copy is limited to in-frame clones, with some not included. Among under 150,000 clones, about 88% were seen once, and the ten largest hold 9.5%. V gene TRBV2 combines with J gene TRBJ2-7; tentative D call: TRBD1 (6 bases). The origin of this receptor is an adult who received the AZD1222 COVID-19 vaccine. This specimen consisted of peripheral blood, obtained 28 days after the second AZD1222 dose. The CDR3 nucleotides are TGTGCCAGCAGTGCGGGACATCTTTCCTACGAGCAGTACTTC. Protein sequence: CASSAGHLSYEQYF. The full variable domain, in which reference TRBV2 and TRBJ2-7 provide the parts outside the CDR3, is EPEVTQTPSHQVTQMGQEVILRCVPISNHLYFYWYRQILGQKVEFLVSFYNNEISEKSEIFDDQFSVERPDGSNFTLKIRSTKLEDSAMYFCASSAGHLSYEQYFGPGTRLTVT.